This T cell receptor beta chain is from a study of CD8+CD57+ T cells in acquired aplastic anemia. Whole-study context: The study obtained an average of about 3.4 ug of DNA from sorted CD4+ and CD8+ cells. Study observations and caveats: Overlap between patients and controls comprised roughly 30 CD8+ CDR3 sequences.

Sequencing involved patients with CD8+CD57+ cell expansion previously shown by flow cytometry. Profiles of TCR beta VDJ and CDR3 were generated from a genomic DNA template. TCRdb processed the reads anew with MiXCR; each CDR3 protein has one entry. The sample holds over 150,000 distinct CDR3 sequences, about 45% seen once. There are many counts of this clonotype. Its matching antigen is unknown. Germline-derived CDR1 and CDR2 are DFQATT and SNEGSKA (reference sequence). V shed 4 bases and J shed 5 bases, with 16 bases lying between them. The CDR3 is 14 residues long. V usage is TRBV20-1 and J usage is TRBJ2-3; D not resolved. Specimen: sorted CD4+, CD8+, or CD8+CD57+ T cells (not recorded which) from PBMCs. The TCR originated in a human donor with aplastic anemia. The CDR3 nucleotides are TGCAGTGCTATTAACCCTCAACACAGAGATACGCAGTATTTT. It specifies CSAINPQHRDTQYF.